The 2 T cell receptor beta chains below come from one sample, sequenced in a study of cytomegalovirus exposure and HLA in healthy donors. Primers: 60 Vbeta forward and 13 Jbeta reverse. The method was immunoSEQ multiplex PCR; TCRdb's version includes in-frame clones alone and lacks a portion of them. This repertoire includes about 160,000 clones. The specimen was PBMCs. The source is a man aged 25-40 years in good health and CMV-seronegative.

V and J are TRBV11-3 and TRBJ2-7, with 7 bases identical to TRBD2. The V segment lost 1 base and the J segment 4 bases; nucleotides outside the gene matches: 10. Germline loops: CDR1 SGHNT, CDR2 YENEEA. The CDR3 is made up of 16 amino acids. The CDR3 loop reads CASSLVAGGGNYEQYF. The CDR3 DNA follows: TGTGCCAGCAGCTTAGTAGCTGGCGGGGGAAATTACGAGCAGTACTTC.

The chain couples TRBV4-1 to TRBJ2-7; a weak D match, TRBD2 (6 bases). Germline CDR1 reads MGHRA; CDR2 reads YSYEKL. The CDR3 totals 16 residues. Trimming stripped 3 bases from V and 2 bases from J, with 17 bases between. CDR3 nucleotide sequence: TGCGCCAGCAGCCAGGCCCCACTAGCAGTTCCCTACGAGCAGTACTTC. Translated: CASSQAPLAVPYEQYF.